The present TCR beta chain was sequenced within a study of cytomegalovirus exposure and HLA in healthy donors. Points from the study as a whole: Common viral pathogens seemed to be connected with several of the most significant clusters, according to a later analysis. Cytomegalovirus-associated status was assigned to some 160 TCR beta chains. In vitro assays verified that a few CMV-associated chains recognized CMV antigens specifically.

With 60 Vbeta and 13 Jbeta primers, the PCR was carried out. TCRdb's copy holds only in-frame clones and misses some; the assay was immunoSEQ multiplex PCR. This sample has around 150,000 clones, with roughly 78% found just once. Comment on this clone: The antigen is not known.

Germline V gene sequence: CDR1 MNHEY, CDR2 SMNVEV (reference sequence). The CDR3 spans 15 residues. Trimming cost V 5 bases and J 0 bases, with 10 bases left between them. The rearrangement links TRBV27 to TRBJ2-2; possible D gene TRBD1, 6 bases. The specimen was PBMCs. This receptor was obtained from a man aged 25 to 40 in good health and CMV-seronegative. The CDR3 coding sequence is TGTGCCAGCAGTCGAGGGGGAGCGAACACCGGGGAGCTGTTTTTT. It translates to CASSRGGANTGELFF.